A selection of T cell receptor beta chains follows, all from one sample in a study of OX40 agonist ivuxolimab in advanced cancers. Here immunoSEQ multiplex PCR was the method, and the copy in TCRdb shows in-frame clones only, minus some. The sample includes about 64,000 clones, roughly 90% of them seen just once. This specimen consisted of CD4+ or CD8+ T cells sorted from blood, obtained in a trial of the OX40 agonist ivuxolimab. These receptors were taken from an adult with an advanced solid tumor such as melanoma, head and neck, liver or kidney cancer. The CDR3 runs from the conserved cysteine through the conserved F or W. D genes are given only for firm matches. A row's size may be missing; if present it is once, few, many or a size class.

NA	TRBV5-1	NA	TRBJ2-3	CASSPEGTDTQYF	TGCGCCAGCAGTCCTGAGGGCACAGATACGCAGTATTTT
NA	TRBV6-5	TRBD2	TRBJ2-3	CASSYSGTSGTDTQYF	TGTGCCAGCAGTTACTCCGGGACTAGCGGCACAGATACGCAGTATTTT
NA	TRBV5-1	NA	TRBJ1-3	CASSLGTDPYSGNTIYF	TGCGCCAGCAGCTTGGGGACAGACCCCTACTCTGGAAACACCATATATTTT
NA	TRBV4-2	TRBD1	TRBJ2-5	CASSQEGQGGETQYF	TGTGCCAGCAGCCAAGAGGGACAGGGAGGAGAGACCCAGTACTTC
NA	TRBV6-5	NA	TRBJ1-1	CASSYTPTGKNTEAFF	TGTGCCAGCAGTTACACCCCCACAGGTAAGAACACTGAAGCTTTCTTT
NA	TRBV4-2	NA	TRBJ1-2	CASSQESNLFGDLFYGYTF	TGTGCCAGCAGCCAAGAAAGTAACCTTTTCGGGGACCTCTTCTATGGCTACACCTTC
NA	TRBV10-2	NA	TRBJ1-5	CASSHGQFYQPQHF	TGCGCCAGCAGTCACGGACAGTTTTATCAGCCCCAGCATTTT
NA	TRBV4-1	NA	TRBJ1-1	CASSQEPGPRGEAFF	TGCGCCAGCAGCCAAGAGCCGGGCCCCCGTGGTGAAGCTTTCTTT
NA	TRBV5-1	NA	TRBJ2-7	CASSVNVGGSYEQYF	TGCGCCAGCAGCGTTAATGTGGGCGGCTCCTACGAGCAGTACTTC
NA	TRBV7-9	TRBD2	TRBJ2-4	CASSLLAGDKNIQYF	TGTGCCAGCAGCCTATTAGCGGGGGACAAAAACATCCAGTACTTC
NA	TRBV7-9	NA	TRBJ2-1	CASSGYNEQFF	TGTGCCAGCAGCGGGTACAATGAGCAGTTCTTC
once	TRBV2	NA	TRBJ1-2	CASSDMGGRGYTF	TGTGCCAGCAGTGATATGGGAGGTCGGGGCTACACCTTC
few	TRBV10-3	TRBD1	TRBJ2-7	CAISGTGEEQYF	TGTGCCATCTCCGGGACAGGGGAAGAGCAGTACTTC
NA	TRBV9	TRBD2	TRBJ2-1	CASSPPDSGRPREQFF	TGTGCCAGCAGCCCTCCCGACAGCGGGAGGCCTCGGGAGCAGTTCTTC
NA	TRBV5-1	NA	TRBJ2-6	CASSLGHYRSGANVLTF	TGCGCCAGCAGCTTGGGACACTACAGGTCCGGGGCCAACGTCCTGACTTTC
NA	TRBV5-4	NA	TRBJ2-3	CASSSSDTQYF	TGTGCCAGCAGCTCCTCAGATACGCAGTATTTT
NA	TRBV7-3	NA	TRBJ2-3	CASSLIGESTDTQYF	TGTGCCAGCAGCTTAATCGGGGAGTCAACAGATACGCAGTATTTT
NA	TRBV19	NA	TRBJ1-4	CASNTRTGANEKLFF	TGTGCCAGTAACACAAGGACGGGGGCCAATGAAAAACTGTTTTTT
NA	TRBV11-3	NA	TRBJ2-5	CASSLTPGETQYF	TGTGCCAGCAGCTTAACTCCGGGTGAGACCCAGTACTTC
NA	TRBV28	TRBD2	TRBJ2-3	CASSEIGTSGTDTQYF	TGTGCCAGCAGTGAGATCGGGACTAGCGGCACAGATACGCAGTATTTT
NA	TRBV5-1	NA	TRBJ2-7	CASSLEGTRVYEQYF	TGCGCCAGCAGCTTGGAGGGGACACGAGTCTACGAGCAGTACTTC
NA	TRBV6-5	NA	TRBJ2-3	CASTPPGGGTDTQYF	TGTGCCAGCACCCCCCCTGGGGGAGGCACAGATACGCAGTATTTT
NA	TRBV19	NA	TRBJ1-2	CASSRTVNYGYTF	TGTGCCAGTAGTAGGACAGTTAACTATGGCTACACCTTC
NA	TRBV11-3	TRBD2	TRBJ2-3	CASSLSGRADTQYF	TGTGCCAGCAGCCTTAGCGGGAGGGCAGATACGCAGTATTTT
NA	TRBV6-5	NA	TRBJ2-2	CASSYFGRSAGELFF	TGTGCCAGCAGTTACTTCGGGCGTTCTGCCGGGGAGCTGTTTTTT
NA	TRBV20-1	NA	TRBJ2-7	CSARTGYEQYF	TGCAGTGCTAGGACAGGCTACGAGCAGTACTTC
NA	TRBV5-5	NA	TRBJ2-2	CASSPRADVTGELFF	TGTGCCAGCAGCCCCAGGGCCGACGTCACCGGGGAGCTGTTTTTT
NA	TRBV7-9	NA	TRBJ2-2	CASSLDGANTGELFF	TGTGCCAGCAGCTTAGATGGGGCGAACACCGGGGAGCTGTTTTTT
NA	TRBV4-1	NA	TRBJ2-6	CASSHRVSGANVLTF	TGCGCCAGCAGCCATAGGGTCTCTGGGGCCAACGTCCTGACTTTC
NA	TRBV27	NA	TRBJ1-5	CASSSVSQPQHF	TGTGCCAGCAGTTCGGTTTCCCAGCCCCAGCATTTT
NA	TRBV6-1	TRBD1	TRBJ1-2	CASRDSFTYGGYTF	TGTGCCAGCCGGGACAGCTTTACCTATGGCGGCTACACCTTC
NA	TRBV29-1	NA	TRBJ1-5	CSVEASASGPQHF	TGCAGCGTTGAAGCATCGGCGTCAGGGCCCCAGCATTTT
NA	TRBV15	TRBD2	TRBJ2-5	CATSKRTSEETQYF	TGTGCCACCAGCAAGAGGACTAGTGAGGAGACCCAGTACTTC
NA	TRBV5-5	TRBD1	TRBJ2-5	CASSPWDSRETQYF	TGTGCCAGCAGCCCCTGGGACAGTAGGGAGACCCAGTACTTC
NA	TRBV6-6	NA	TRBJ2-1	CASRKTESYNEQFF	TGTGCCAGCAGGAAGACAGAGTCCTACAATGAGCAGTTCTTC
NA	TRBV18	TRBD1	TRBJ2-3	CASSPRQGRTDTQYF	TGTGCCAGCTCACCGCGACAGGGAAGAACAGATACGCAGTATTTT
NA	TRBV11-1	NA	TRBJ2-1	CASSSLRGARLNEQFF	TGTGCCAGCAGCTCGCTCAGGGGTGCTCGGCTCAATGAGCAGTTCTTC
once	TRBV7-9	NA	TRBJ2-5	CASSSPRKGWGETQYF	TGTGCCAGCAGCTCACCCCGAAAGGGATGGGGAGAGACCCAGTACTTC
NA	TRBV6-5	NA	TRBJ1-5	CASSPGRNPQPQHF	TGTGCCAGCAGCCCCGGACGGAATCCCCAGCCCCAGCATTTT
NA	TRBV7-2	NA	TRBJ1-5	CASSQQLLGQPQHF	TGTGCCAGCAGCCAACAGCTTCTGGGTCAGCCCCAGCATTTT
few	TRBV15	TRBD1	TRBJ2-3	CATSRERQGADTQYF	TGTGCCACCAGCAGAGAAAGACAGGGAGCAGATACGCAGTATTTT
NA	TRBV5-4	NA	TRBJ1-6	CASSRESSYNSPLHF	TGTGCCAGCAGCCGGGAGAGCTCCTATAATTCACCCCTCCACTTT
NA	TRBV2	NA	TRBJ1-5	CASSERVRVYSNQPQHF	TGTGCCAGCAGTGAAAGGGTTAGGGTCTATAGCAATCAGCCCCAGCATTTT
once	TRBV18	NA	TRBJ1-2	CASSRGTPYGYTF	TGTGCCAGCTCACGTGGGACACCTTATGGCTACACCTTC
NA	TRBV4-2	NA	TRBJ2-4	CASSQDGSAKNIQYF	TGTGCCAGCAGCCAAGATGGCAGTGCCAAAAACATTCAGTACTTC